The TCR beta chain described here comes from a study of human T cells and chemical hapten exposure. TCRdb re-called the RACE reads with MiXCR, one entry per CDR3 protein. This sample yields around 110,000 distinct CDR3 sequences, of which about 10% are seen a single time; under 2.5% belongs to the top ten. Germline CDR1 DFQATT, CDR2 SNEGSKA (reference sequence). V lost 4 bases, J lost 4 bases, and 13 bases lay in between. The CDR3 has 13 residues. This clonotype was recorded at least ten times. Time point indicated: patch test 3, about 24 weeks after DPC sensitization. Specified treatment: therapeutic diphenylcyclopropenone sensitization with weekly scalp DPC.

This sequence originates from a woman aged 45-65 years with alopecia areata. Some clones in this sample may be carry-over from other donors' samples. The chain joins TRBV20-1 to TRBJ1-2; D uncertain. The specimen was whole blood, collected in connection with sensitization to the hapten diphenylcyclopropenone (DPC). The CDR3 DNA is TGCAGTGCTACCAGCCGTCAAGGCTATGGCTACACCTTC. It yields the protein CSATSRQGYGYTF.